Below, 17 T cell receptor beta chains from the same sample are listed, as sequenced in a study of shared clonotypes between healthy human individuals. Data came from immunoSEQ multiplex PCR; TCRdb stores just in-frame clones and leaves some out. The sample shows a few million clones, more than 80% of them seen only once. Material for sequencing was naive CD4+ T cells sorted from blood. The subset: CD45RA+ positively selected. Every receptor here comes from a man aged 18 to 29 in good health.

The chain employs TRBV4-1 and TRBJ1-1; no clear D. Germline assignment: CDR1 MGHRA and CDR2 YSYEKL. V dropped 7 bases and J dropped 0 bases, with 15 bases sitting between them. The CDR3 runs 15 residues. CDR3 protein: CASTPREGMNTEAFF. The CDR3, as DNA: TGCGCCAGCACCCCTAGAGAGGGTATGAACACTGAAGCTTTCTTT.

The chain employs TRBV28 and TRBJ2-7; tentatively, D is TRBD1 (6 bases). V shed 6 bases and J shed 0 bases, with 21 bases lying between them. The CDR3 covers 17 residues. Germline V gene data show CDR1 as MDHEN and CDR2 as SYDVKM. CDR3 amino acids: CASRKKLDSKSSYEQYF. The DNA for the CDR3 is TGTGCCAGCAGAAAAAAGCTGGACAGCAAGAGCTCCTACGAGCAGTACTTC.

The chain combines TRBV5-1 with TRBJ2-3; 13 nucleotides align to TRBD2. Trimming at V came to 4 bases and at J to 2 bases, leaving 4 bases not matched to a gene. Germline CDR1 and CDR2: SGHRS and YFSETQ. The length of the CDR3 is 16 residues. CDR3 in amino acids: CASSATSGRPTDTQYF. The CDR3 nucleotides are TGCGCCAGCAGCGCGACTAGCGGGAGGCCCACAGATACGCAGTATTTT.

This chain connects TRBV9 to TRBJ2-7, with a weak D call TRBD1 (6 bases). The CDR3 totals 15 residues. Looked up from germline, CDR1 is SGDLS and CDR2 is YYNGEE. V shed 0 bases and J shed 3 bases, with 13 bases lying between them. CDR3 loop: CASSVENRAFYEQYF. CDR3 sequence (DNA): TGTGCCAGCAGCGTAGAGAACAGGGCCTTCTACGAGCAGTACTTC.

The V gene is TRBV4-2, the J gene TRBJ2-5; 7 bases map to TRBD2. The CDR3 covers 15 residues. Trimming removed 4 bases from V and 1 base from J; junction bases left unmatched: 6. Germline CDR1 and CDR2: LGHNA and YNFKEQ. CDR3 loop: CASSPGGGSQETQYF. The CDR3 bases are TGTGCCAGCAGCCCGGGAGGTGGGAGCCAAGAGACCCAGTACTTC.

The V gene is TRBV19, the J gene TRBJ1-2, with 8 bases identical to TRBD1. CDR1 is LNHDA and CDR2 is SQIVND in the germline V gene (reference sequence). CDR3 length: 15 residues. Losses at the gene ends were 3 bases for V and 3 bases for J; bases not matched to a gene: 6. Written as DNA, the CDR3 is TGTGCCAGTAGTATCTCCCGGGACAGGTACTATGGCTACACCTTC. It translates to CASSISRDRYYGYTF.

V and J are TRBV7-2 and TRBJ1-6, with 10 bases lining up with TRBD1. The germline V gene has CDR1 SGHTA and CDR2 FQGNSA. This CDR3 is 15 amino acids long. Trimming removed 4 bases from V and 12 bases from J; junction bases left unmatched: 9. The CDR3 DNA reads as TGTGCCAGCAGCTCTGGACAGGGGGACGGAGGACCCCTCCACTTT. It specifies CASSSGQGDGGPLHF.

This clone was detected only once. In the same sample, other DNA sequences code for this CDR3. This chain joins TRBV6-5 and TRBJ1-2, with D possibly being TRBD1 (6 bases). The CDR3 consists of 13 residues. Germline lookup yields CDR1 MNHEY and CDR2 SVGAGI. Trimming removed 2 bases at V and 5 bases at J, with 9 bases between. CDR3 nucleotides: TGTGCCAGCAGTTACACAGGGTCTTATGGCTACACCTTC. This translates into CASSYTGSYGYTF.

The V call is TRBV19, the J call TRBJ1-2; D is uncertain. Trimming shortened V by 1 base and J by 8 bases, and 14 bases separated the two germline ends. CDR3 length equals 14 residues. Germline CDR1 is LNHDA and CDR2 is SQIVND (reference sequence). CDR3 DNA sequence: TGTGCCAGTAGTATAGGCGGGAACGTTGAAGGCTACACCTTC. The encoded protein is CASSIGGNVEGYTF.

The rearrangement joins TRBV9 to TRBJ2-1; 8 bases agree with TRBD1. V lost 0 bases to trimming and J lost 4 bases; unmatched junction nucleotides: 21. Germline-derived CDR1 and CDR2 are SGDLS and YYNGEE. This CDR3 has 21 amino acids. CDR3 sequence reads: CASSVGGRGRNFFMSYNEQFF. DNA of the CDR3: TGTGCCAGCAGCGTAGGGGGCAGGGGGCGGAATTTCTTTATGTCTTACAATGAGCAGTTCTTC. The complete variable domain, with remaining parts taken from reference TRBV9 and TRBJ2-1, reads DSGVTQTPKHLITATGQRVTLRCSPRSGDLSVYWYQQSLDQGLQFLIQYYNGEERAKGNILERFSAQQFPDLHSELNLSSLELGDSALYFCASSVGGRGRNFFMSYNEQFFGPGTRLTVL.

This clone was observed once. J is TRBJ2-7 and V is TRBV11-2; no firm D call. CDR1 and CDR2 from the germline V gene are SGHAT and FQNNGV. The CDR3 is 15 amino acids. Trimming cost V 5 bases and J 0 bases, with 14 bases left between them. In nucleotides, the CDR3 is TGTGCCAGCAGCGGGGTGGTGCAGTTCTCCTACGAGCAGTACTTC. This gives the protein CASSGVVQFSYEQYF.

This clone was found a few times. The V call is TRBV15, the J call TRBJ1-5; D unclear. V dropped 4 bases and J dropped 3 bases, with 16 bases sitting between them. The germline V gene has CDR1 LNHNV and CDR2 YYDKDF (reference sequence). The CDR3 sequence is 16 residues long. The DNA for the CDR3 is TGTGCCACCAGCATCGACGGACCGGCTACCAATCAGCCCCAGCATTTT. Its translation: CATSIDGPATNQPQHF.

On this clone: Within the sample, other DNA sequences also encode this same CDR3. The gene calls are TRBV19 and TRBJ2-3; no clear D. This CDR3 has 12 amino acids. With 0 bases removed from V and 6 bases from J, the gap between germline ends came to 4 bases. Looked up from germline, CDR1 is LNHDA and CDR2 is SQIVND (reference sequence). Here the CDR3 DNA reads TGTGCCAGTAGTATAGAAGGTGATACGCAGTATTTT. The encoded protein is CASSIEGDTQYF.

The rearrangement joins TRBV28 to TRBJ2-2; D unclear. CDR3 length: 14 amino acids. The germline V gene encodes CDR1 MDHEN and CDR2 SYDVKM. V dropped 7 bases and J dropped 0 bases, with 9 bases sitting between them. The CDR3 loop is CASTVLTNTGELFF. CDR3 bases: TGTGCCAGCACAGTACTAACGAACACCGGGGAGCTGTTTTTT.

The chain carries TRBV6-4 and TRBJ2-4; tentative D call: TRBD1 (6 bases). With 7 bases removed from V and 0 bases from J, the gap between germline ends came to 10 bases. The V gene's germline CDR1 is MRHNA and CDR2 SNTAGT. The CDR3 length is 14 residues. The CDR3 DNA follows: TGTGCCAGCAAGGCGGACAGAGCCAAAAACATTCAGTACTTC. It is translated as CASKADRAKNIQYF.

The gene calls are TRBV4-1 and TRBJ1-2; the match to TRBD1 covers 7 bases. V shed 3 bases and J 2 bases; nucleotides not matched to a gene: 15. Germline V gene data show CDR1 as MGHRA and CDR2 as YSYEKL. The CDR3 sequence is 18 residues long. CDR3 in DNA: TGCGCCAGCAGCCAGCTAGGGGCTAAGACAGGGACGAACTATGGCTACACCTTC. Translation: CASSQLGAKTGTNYGYTF.

This clone was found once. In DNA form, the CDR3 reads TGTGCCAGCAGTTTCCGATACCCCGGGTCCGGGGAGCTGTTTTTT. This encodes CASSFRYPGSGELFF. The chain uses TRBV27 and TRBJ2-2; D remains ambiguous. Germline lookup yields CDR1 MNHEY and CDR2 SMNVEV (reference sequence). CDR3 size: 15 residues. Trimming stripped 3 bases from V and 6 bases from J, with 14 bases between.